Included here is one T cell receptor beta chain sequence, with context. The data belong to a study of TIL therapy for anti-PD-1-resistant metastatic lung cancer. Specified time point: pre-treatment sample, taken before nivolumab and TIL therapy. Most excised metastases sampled were pleural nodules or supraclavicular lymph nodes. Germline V gene sequence: CDR1 MNHNS, CDR2 SASEGT. This CDR3 region has 12 residues. V was cut by 8 bases and J by 2 bases, with 7 bases left in between. This was the immunoSEQ v3 assay. This table comes from immunoSEQ multiplex PCR, and its TCRdb copy is limited to in-frame clones, with some not included. The sample includes 10,000 to 12,000 clones, 55% to 60% of them seen just once.

The sequence was obtained from a person aged 30 to 80 with non-small cell lung cancer. The chain employs TRBV6-1 and TRBJ1-3, with D unclear. The sample in question was tumor tissue, obtained at baseline. CDR3 in DNA: TGTGCCAGCCAAACTACTGGAAACACCATATATTTT. As protein: CASQTTGNTIYF.